Described below is a single T cell receptor beta chain sequence and its context. This sample stems from a study of blood T cell repertoires in COVID-19. Authors' methods: Reference gene primer amplification in the assay estimated nucleated cell counts. Profiled with immunoSEQ multiplex PCR; TCRdb holds only in-frame clones, not every one. The DNA was the basis for D and trimming; V, J and clone size are from that table. The table shows 360,000 or so clones, with roughly 87% occurring only once. Sequenced material: PBMCs or T cells enriched from blood (not recorded which). The TCR was taken from a woman in her 30s who had recovered from COVID-19.

CDR3 nucleotides: TGTGCCAGCAGCCCACATGGGGCAGGGCTATCCTACAATGAGCAGTTCTTC. As protein: CASSPHGAGLSYNEQFF. The genes are TRBV7-9 and TRBJ2-1, with D maybe TRBD1 (5 bases). V lost 5 bases to trimming and J lost 1 base, with 18 bases between them. This CDR3 spans 17 amino acids. The germline V gene encodes CDR1 SEHNR and CDR2 FQNEAQ (reference sequence).